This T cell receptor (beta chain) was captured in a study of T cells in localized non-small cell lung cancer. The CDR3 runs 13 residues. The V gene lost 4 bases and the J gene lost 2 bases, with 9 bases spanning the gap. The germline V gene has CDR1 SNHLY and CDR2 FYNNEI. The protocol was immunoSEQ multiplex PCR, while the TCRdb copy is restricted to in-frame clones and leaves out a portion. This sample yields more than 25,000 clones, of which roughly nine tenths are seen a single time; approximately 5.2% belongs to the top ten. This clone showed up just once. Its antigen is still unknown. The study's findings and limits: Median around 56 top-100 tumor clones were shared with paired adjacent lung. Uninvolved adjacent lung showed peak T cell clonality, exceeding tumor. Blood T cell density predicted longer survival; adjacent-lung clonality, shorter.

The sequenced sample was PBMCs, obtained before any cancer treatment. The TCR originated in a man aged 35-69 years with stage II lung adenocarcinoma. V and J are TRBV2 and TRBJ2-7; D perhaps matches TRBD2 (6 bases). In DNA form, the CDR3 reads TGTGCCAGCAGTGTTCGGGGGACCTACGAGCAGTACTTC. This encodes CASSVRGTYEQYF. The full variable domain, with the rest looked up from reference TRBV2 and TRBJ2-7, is EPEVTQTPSHQVTQMGQEVILRCVPISNHLYFYWYRQILGQKVEFLVSFYNNEISEKSEIFDDQFSVERPDGSNFTLKIRSTKLEDSAMYFCASSVRGTYEQYFGPGTRLTVT.